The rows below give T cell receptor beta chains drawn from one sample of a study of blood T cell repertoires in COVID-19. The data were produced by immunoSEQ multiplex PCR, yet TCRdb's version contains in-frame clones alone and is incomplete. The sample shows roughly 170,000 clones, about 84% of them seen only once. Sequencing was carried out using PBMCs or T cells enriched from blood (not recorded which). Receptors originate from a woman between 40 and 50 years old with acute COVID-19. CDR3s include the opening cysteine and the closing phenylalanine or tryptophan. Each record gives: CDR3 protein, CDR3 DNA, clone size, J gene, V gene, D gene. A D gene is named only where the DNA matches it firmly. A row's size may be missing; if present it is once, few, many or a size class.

CASSLRRDSYTGELFF	TGTGCCAGCAGCTTAAGGAGGGACAGTTACACCGGGGAGCTGTTTTTT	-	TRBJ2-2	TRBV7-2	-
CSARDSPTTEAFF	TGCAGCGCCCGGGACTCTCCGACGACTGAAGCTTTCTTT	-	TRBJ1-1	TRBV29-1	-
CASREQGTEAFF	TGTGCCAGTAGGGAACAGGGAACTGAAGCTTTCTTT	-	TRBJ1-1	TRBV19	-
CASSQELAYEQFF	TGCGCCAGCAGCCAAGAACTAGCCTATGAGCAGTTCTTC	-	TRBJ2-1	TRBV4-1	-
CSVERVLAPNEQFF	TGCAGCGTTGAACGGGTGCTAGCGCCCAATGAGCAGTTCTTC	-	TRBJ2-1	TRBV29-1	-
CASRTEPNYGYTF	TGTGCCAGTAGGACGGAGCCTAACTATGGCTACACCTTC	-	TRBJ1-2	TRBV19	-
CASSLWGLYNQPQHF	TGTGCCAGCAGCTTATGGGGGCTATACAATCAGCCCCAGCATTTT	-	TRBJ1-5	TRBV5-5	-
CASSALIAGVDEQFF	TGTGCCAGCAGCGCCCTAATAGCGGGAGTCGATGAGCAGTTCTTC	few	TRBJ2-1	TRBV9	TRBD2
CASSSNRAPGYGYTF	TGTGCCAGCAGTTCTAACAGGGCCCCCGGCTATGGCTACACCTTC	-	TRBJ1-2	TRBV28	-
CASSIGLAGGDTQYF	TGTGCCAGCAGTATCGGACTAGCGGGAGGAGATACGCAGTATTTT	-	TRBJ2-3	TRBV6-5	TRBD2
CASSQNGGYNEQFF	TGTGCCAGCAGCCAAAATGGCGGTTACAATGAGCAGTTCTTC	-	TRBJ2-1	TRBV3-1/TRBV3-2	-
CASSQDSTGGYTF	TGTGCCAGCAGCCAGGACTCCACTGGGGGCTACACCTTC	once	TRBJ1-2	TRBV7-9	-